The clone carrying this T cell receptor beta chain appeared a few times. Its cognate antigen is unknown. This sample is part of a study of blood T cells in healthy people across ages. General study results and limits: Diversity figures derived from one million T cells were judged to underestimate the true value.

CDR1 and CDR2 (germline): DFQATT, SNEGSKA (reference sequence). The CDR3 sequence is 15 residues long. V lost 6 bases, J lost 2 bases, and 19 bases lay in between. No fewer than 7 million PBMCs went into each sample. A second PCR, run for about 7 to 11 cycles, used a sample-barcoded 5' primer plus a J-beta primer mix. TCRdb analysed the 5' RACE reads with MiXCR anew, one entry per CDR3 protein. The sample shows approximately 800,000 distinct CDR3 sequences, 30% to 45% of them seen only once. The sample comprised blood. This clonotype was obtained from a man aged 18 to 30 in good health. The chain joins TRBV20-1 to TRBJ1-2, with D maybe TRBD1 (5 bases). CDR3 loop: CSAEAPQAENYGYTF. The CDR3 DNA reads TGCAGTGCGGAGGCCCCACAGGCCGAAAACTATGGCTACACCTTC.